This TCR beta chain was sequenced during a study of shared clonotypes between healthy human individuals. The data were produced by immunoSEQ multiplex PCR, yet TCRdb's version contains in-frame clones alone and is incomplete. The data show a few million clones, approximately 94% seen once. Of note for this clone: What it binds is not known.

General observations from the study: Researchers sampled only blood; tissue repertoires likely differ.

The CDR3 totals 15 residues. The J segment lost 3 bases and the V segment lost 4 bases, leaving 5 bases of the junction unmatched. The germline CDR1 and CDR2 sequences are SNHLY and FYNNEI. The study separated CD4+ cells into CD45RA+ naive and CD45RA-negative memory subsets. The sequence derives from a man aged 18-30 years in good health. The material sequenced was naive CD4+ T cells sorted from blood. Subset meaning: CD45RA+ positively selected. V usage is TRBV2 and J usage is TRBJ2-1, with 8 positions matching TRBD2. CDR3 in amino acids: CASSGSGGVYNEQFF. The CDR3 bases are TGTGCCAGCAGTGGGTCGGGAGGGGTCTACAATGAGCAGTTCTTC. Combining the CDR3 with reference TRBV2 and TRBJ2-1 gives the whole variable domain EPEVTQTPSHQVTQMGQEVILRCVPISNHLYFYWYRQILGQKVEFLVSFYNNEISEKSEIFDDQFSVERPDGSNFTLKIRSTKLEDSAMYFCASSGSGGVYNEQFFGPGTRLTVL.